This note documents a single TCR beta chain sequence. This record comes from a study of CD8 T cells in Susac syndrome. The RNA input was 0.5 to 1 ug, and it was reverse transcribed with random hexamers. By means of immunoSEQ multiplex PCR, TCR beta CDR3 spanning 54 Vbeta and 13 Jbeta underwent amplification. TCRdb analysed the immunoSEQ multiplex PCR reads with MiXCR anew, one entry per CDR3 protein. The sample has about 130,000 distinct CDR3 sequences, nearly 95% seen once; the top ten hold more than 0.095%. TCR beta sequencing was performed on blood CD8+ and CD4+ T cells. This TCR derives from a human donor in good health. The source material was CD4+ T cells from PBMCs.

This CDR3 reads CASSQVWRTEAFF. CDR3 nucleotide sequence: TGCGCCAGCAGCCAAGTGTGGAGAACTGAAGCTTTCTTT. The chain employs TRBV4-1 and TRBJ1-1; D gene unclear. Trimming pared 1 base from V and 5 bases from J, leaving 8 bases between. Germline assignment: CDR1 MGHRA and CDR2 YSYEKL. The CDR3 totals 13 residues.